What follows is one TCR beta chain and its context. What it binds is not known. These data originate in a study of blood T cells in healthy people across ages. Combining a sample-barcoded 5' primer with a J-beta primer mix, a second PCR ran for about 7 to 12 cycles. TCRdb reprocessed the 5' RACE reads with MiXCR, giving one entry per CDR3 protein. The sample consists of 700,000 to 900,000 distinct CDR3 sequences, approximately 53% of them appearing once. Study observations and caveats: Both naive CD4+ cell counts and diversity were greater in long-lived donors than in aged donors.

Per sample, a minimum of 6 million PBMCs were isolated. Extracted total RNA amounted to at least 6 micrograms for each sample. The sequencing input was blood. The origin of this receptor is an elderly man in good health.

CDR3: CASSLAPSDNYGYTF. CDR3 bases: TGCGCCAGCAGCTTGGCTCCCAGTGATAACTATGGCTACACCTTC. The V call is TRBV5-1, the J call TRBJ1-2; D remains ambiguous. The V gene lost 0 bases and the J gene lost 1 base, with 10 bases spanning the gap. Germline values: CDR1 SGHRS, CDR2 YFSETQ. The CDR3 sequence is 15 residues long. The variable domain in full, with the rest retrieved from reference TRBV5-1 and TRBJ1-2, is KAGVTQTPRYLIKTRGQQVTLSCSPISGHRSVSWYQQTPGQGLQFLFEYFSETQRNKGNFPGRFSGRQFSNSRSEMNVSTLELGDSALYLCASSLAPSDNYGYTFGSGTRLTVV.